This T cell receptor (beta chain) was profiled in a study of shared clonotypes between healthy human individuals (TCRdb year 2020). For the study in its entirety: The cohort comprised a couple of women and a few men aged 18 to 49 years. For each donor, CD4 naive and CD4 memory were each given three plates, CD8 naive was given two plates, and CD8 memory was given one plate. To estimate repertoire size and how much clonotype sharing occurs between individuals, the study deeply sequenced the blood TCR repertoires of several healthy adults. Different laboratories and diverse techniques were used to prepare libraries and sequence TCR repertoires, to increase sequencing depth and limit assay-specific biases. Per donor, leukapheresis produced somewhere between about 0.85 and 10 billion PBMCs. General conclusions and limits of the study: Sampling was restricted to blood, and TCR repertoires in tissues likely differ from the TCR repertoires found in blood. Naive subsets generally had larger estimated clonotype richness than memory subsets did. Pairwise subsampling led to the expectation that sequencing depth would affect the degree of clonotype sharing among donors. Across several donors, approximately 5% of naive CD4, roughly 3.5% of naive CD8, 2.3% of memory CD4, and 0.4% to 0.45% of memory CD8 clonotypes were shared. Even with the large sequencing depth, rarefaction of the sorted-subset datasets indicated that sequencing was incomplete. Higher generation probabilities were observed for clonotypes shared by all four sorted-subset donors than for non-shared clonotypes. The genetic and exposure-history diversity represented was limited by the small number of donors.

The donors were healthy, HIV-negative adults with no recently reported acute infections or vaccinations. All donors were Caucasian adults living in Nashville, Tennessee, USA. CD4+ T cells were enriched by magnetic negative selection; naive cells were then positively selected on CD45RA, and the negative fraction formed the memory subset. Blood was obtained by leukapheresis, after which PBMCs were separated by Ficoll-Histopaque density gradient centrifugation and cryopreserved in liquid nitrogen vapor phase. Analytical flow cytometry was used to check the purity and quantity of every magnetically sorted T cell population. Each sorted fraction had its genomic DNA isolated and then quantified by UV absorbance on a Nanodrop 2000c. This clone has a handful of counts. Its antigen remains undetermined. Within one base of it there is no much larger clone, and no base qualities were kept. Within the sample, other DNA sequences also encode this same CDR3.

TCR CDR3 regions were amplified from genomic DNA by multiplex PCR using the deep immunoSEQ assay. For each cell subset, the extracted genomic DNA was distributed evenly across all wells of several immunoSEQ 96-well plates, and each plate served as one replicate. Each replicate PCR for sorted subsets received about 0.2 ug genomic DNA, equal to roughly 30,000 T cell genomes. The purified libraries were quantified using a Qubit 3.0 fluorometer, sized with a Bioanalyzer 2100, and then quantified again using the KAPA Library Quantification kit. Every immunoSEQ 96-well plate was sequenced on a dedicated single-read 150-cycle Illumina NextSeq 550 flow cell. As for the original processing: The immunoSEQ output contained only junctional sequences without quality scores, so filtering could not match that applied to full-length reads. To assign V/J genes and CDR3, sequences were annotated using PyIR, a Python wrapper for IgBLAST v1.9, with IMGT germline references. Any read was removed if the V/J assignment was weak (E-value above 1e-6), the CDR3 was missing, or the read contained stop codons, out-of-frame junctions, or ambiguous translated residues. V3J clonotypes were defined by identical inferred V gene, J gene, and CDR3 amino acid sequence. The percentage overlap between two repertoires was calculated by dividing the number of shared unique clonotypes by the size of the smaller repertoire. Three approaches were used to assess repertoire richness: RTK rarefaction, the Chao1 estimator, and Recon v2.1 estimates of unobserved clonotypes. OLGA was used to compute generation probabilities for all TCRbeta clonotypes that the gDNA method yielded from several donors. Held by TCRdb, this immuneACCESS table contains in-frame sequences only and omits some clones. Under half of the omission traces to an unresolved V gene where checked; the cause of the rest is unknown. The DNA gave D and trimming, while V, J and clone size come from that table. This sample lists approximately 2.5 million clones; roughly nine tenths were detected once. More than 0.12% of the sample lies in the top ten.

From the germline V gene (reference sequence), CDR1 is SGHNT and CDR2 is YYREEE. Including the terminal cysteine and phenylalanine, the CDR3 comprises 12 residues. The DNA shown is the 36-base CDR3, in frame from base 1. V drops 2 bases and J drops 5 bases, leaving 7 bases in between. The chain was built from TRBV5-4 and TRBJ1-1; no D segment can be confidently identified. This TCR derives from a young man in good health. The sequencing sample was made of naive CD4+ T cells sorted from blood. The label giving this sample's cell subset or site can be read as: CD45RA+ positively selected. The CDR3 reads as follows: CASSFTGTEAFF. The nucleotides are TGTGCCAGCAGCTTCACCGGAACTGAAGCTTTCTTT.